The source of this T cell receptor (beta chain) is a study of human T cells and chemical hapten exposure. Unique molecular identifiers were affixed to discrete cDNA molecules within the library. TCRdb analysed the RACE reads with MiXCR anew, one entry per CDR3 protein. Among 300,000 to 450,000 distinct CDR3 sequences listed, roughly 5.3% were seen once. Time point in this sample: pre-sensitization, week 0. The treatment is: therapeutic diphenylcyclopropenone sensitization with weekly scalp DPC. RNA extraction used unfractionated whole blood as the source of total RNA. Losses at the gene ends were 5 bases for V and 1 base for J; bases not matched to a gene: 3. The CDR3 contains 15 residues. CDR1 and CDR2 (germline): MNHEY, SVGAGI. In its sample, this clonotype was seen many times.

Source: whole blood, taken in connection with sensitization to the hapten diphenylcyclopropenone (DPC). The receptor comes from a woman between 45 and 60 years old with alopecia areata. Some clones in this sample may be carry-over from other donors' samples. This rearrangement joins TRBV6-5 to TRBJ2-7, with TRBD2 matching 12 bases. The chain's CDR3 is CASSQLAGGSYEQYF. The CDR3 nucleotides read TGTGCCAGCAGTCAGCTAGCGGGAGGGTCCTACGAGCAGTACTTC.